These 30 T cell receptor beta chains originate from one sample sequenced in a study of blood T cell repertoires in COVID-19. The data were produced by immunoSEQ multiplex PCR, yet TCRdb's version contains in-frame clones alone and is incomplete. Among over 95,000 clones listed, about four fifths were seen once. Sequenced material: peripheral blood. Receptors were obtained from a human donor in a cohort sampled during active COVID-19.

The chain has TRBV19 and TRBJ1-4; 7 bases fit TRBD1. V was pared by 7 bases and J by 12 bases, with 14 bases of the junction left unmatched. In germline, CDR1 is LNHDA, CDR2 SQIVND (reference sequence). The CDR3 is made up of 14 amino acids. The CDR3 loop reads CASISSRGTIELFF. For the CDR3, the DNA is TGTGCCAGTATTTCGTCCAGGGGGACCATCGAACTGTTTTTT.

CDR3 in amino acids: CASSAPRTNQFF. CDR3 coding DNA: TGTGCCAGCAGCGCCCCCCGGACTAATCAGTTCTTC. J is TRBJ2-1 and V is TRBV7-3, with a tentative D call TRBD2 (6 bases). The germline gives CDR1 SGHTA, CDR2 FQGTGA. Trimming cost V 5 bases and J 13 bases, with 15 bases left between them. The CDR3 sequence is 12 residues long. The entire variable domain, with the rest obtained from reference TRBV7-3 and TRBJ2-1, is as follows: GAGVSQTPSNKVTEKGKYVELRCDPISGHTALYWYRQSLGQGPEFLIYFQGTGAADDSGLPNDRFFAVRPEGSVSTLKIQRTERGDSAVYLCASSAPRTNQFFGPGTRLTVL.

As DNA, the CDR3 is TGTGCCAGCAGCGGACTAGGTCCAAACAATGAGCAGTTCTTC. Its protein product is CASSGLGPNNEQFF. The chain employs TRBV6-5 and TRBJ2-1, with 7 bases fitting TRBD2. Per the germline V gene, CDR1 is MNHEY and CDR2 is SVGAGI. The CDR3 covers 14 residues. The ends lost 6 bases at V and 5 bases at J; junction bases unmatched: 7.

The V and J genes are TRBV27 and TRBJ2-7, with D possibly TRBD2 on 6 matching bases. The CDR3 extends over 13 amino acids. Trimming cost V 6 bases and J 6 bases, with 15 bases left between them. Germline CDR1 is MNHEY and CDR2 is SMNVEV (reference sequence). CDR3 sequence reads: CASRGWGLGEQYF. CDR3 nucleotide sequence: TGTGCCAGCAGGGGCTGGGGACTGGGCGAGCAGTACTTC.

The chain recombines TRBV24-1 with TRBJ1-2; 12 nucleotides line up with TRBD1. Looked up from germline, CDR1 is KGHDR and CDR2 is SFDVKD. The CDR3 is 16 amino acids. The J segment lost 4 bases and the V segment lost 1 base, leaving 3 bases of the junction unmatched. The CDR3: CATSDFGTGGAYGYTF. CDR3 DNA sequence: TGTGCCACCAGTGATTTTGGGACAGGGGGCGCCTATGGCTACACCTTC.

The J gene is TRBJ1-1, the V gene TRBV27; D not certain. The CDR3 has 14 residues. The V end was cut by 2 bases, the J end by 2 bases, with 9 bases between. CDR1 MNHEY and CDR2 SMNVEV come from the germline V gene (reference sequence). The CDR3 nucleotides read TGTGCCAGCAGTTTAATCGGGTTTAACACTGAAGCTTTCTTT. Protein: CASSLIGFNTEAFF.

The V gene is TRBV6-5, the J gene TRBJ2-7; 10 bases are shared with TRBD1. The CDR3 is 15 residues long. CDR1 MNHEY and CDR2 SVGAGI come from the germline V gene. Trimming cost V 6 bases and J 3 bases; bases outside gene matches: 8. The CDR3 reads CASRAGTGVYYEQYF. The CDR3 DNA is TGTGCCAGCAGAGCCGGGACAGGGGTTTACTACGAGCAGTACTTC.

This clone has more than one count but fewer than ten. The rearrangement joins TRBV7-2 to TRBJ1-1, with D tentatively TRBD1 (6 bases). V lost 4 bases to trimming and J lost 0 bases, with 12 bases between them. The CDR3 sequence is 15 residues long. Germline V gene sequence: CDR1 SGHTA, CDR2 FQGNSA. The CDR3 loop is CASSSDRFMNTEAFF. CDR3 nucleotides: TGTGCCAGCAGCTCAGACAGGTTCATGAACACTGAAGCTTTCTTT.

The CDR3 DNA sequence: TGTGCCATCTGGGACAGGGTAAACGAGCAGTACTTC. Encoded protein: CAIWDRVNEQYF. The rearrangement links TRBV28 to TRBJ2-7; the match to TRBD1 covers 9 bases. Per the germline V gene, CDR1 is MDHEN and CDR2 is SYDVKM. The CDR3 spans 12 residues. V lost 10 bases and J lost 5; bases outside the gene matches: 6. Full variable domain (outside the CDR3, taken from reference TRBV28 and TRBJ2-7): DVKVTQSSRYLVKRTGEKVFLECVQDMDHENMFWYRQDPGLGLRLIYFSYDVKMKEKGDIPEGYSVSREKKERFSLILESASTNQTSMYLCAIWDRVNEQYFGPGTRLTVT.

The chain uses TRBV24-1 and TRBJ2-5; unclear D gene. V lost 4 bases and J lost 3, with 8 bases in between. Germline CDR1 is KGHDR and CDR2 is SFDVKD. CDR3 length: 13 residues. In nucleotides, the CDR3 is TGTGCCACCAGTGACGGTGTAGAAGAGACCCAGTACTTC. It specifies CATSDGVEETQYF.

CDR3 in DNA: TGTGCCAGCAGTTCCAAAGACAGGGGGCAAAATCAGCCCCAGCATTTT. Its translation is CASSSKDRGQNQPQHF. The chain uses TRBV6-6 and TRBJ1-5; TRBD1 matches 10 bases. This CDR3 is 16 amino acids long. CDR1 and CDR2 (germline): MNHNY, SVGAGI (reference sequence). V was clipped by 4 bases and J by 4 bases; unmatched bases: 7.

This chain links TRBV15 with TRBJ1-4; D unclear. Germline V CDR1 and CDR2: LNHNV, YYDKDF (reference sequence). Trimming stripped 1 base from V and 10 bases from J, with 13 bases between. This CDR3 region has 14 residues. Written as DNA, the CDR3 is TGTGCCACCAGCAGAGTGGTAGCGTCTGGAAAACTGTTTTTT. It is translated as CATSRVVASGKLFF. The entire variable domain, with the rest obtained from reference TRBV15 and TRBJ1-4, is as follows: DAMVIQNPRYQVTQFGKPVTLSCSQTLNHNVMYWYQQKSSQAPKLLFHYYDKDFNNEADTPDNFQSRRPNTSFCFLDIRSPGLGDTAMYLCATSRVVASGKLFFGSGTQLSVL.

This clone was counted a few times. The same CDR3 also results from other DNA sequences found in this sample. The chain employs TRBV6-2 or TRBV6-3 and TRBJ1-5; D gene ambiguous. Trimming shortened V by 2 bases and J by 2 bases, and 7 bases separated the two germline ends. Germline V gene lookup returns CDR1 MNHEY and CDR2 SVGEGT. The CDR3 has 14 residues. CDR3 sequence reads: CASSYREGNQPQHF. Here the CDR3 DNA reads TGTGCCAGCAGTTACAGGGAGGGCAATCAGCCCCAGCATTTT.

The chain employs TRBV4-3 and TRBJ1-1; no clear D. The germline gives CDR1 LGHNA, CDR2 YSLEER. The CDR3 runs to 19 residues. V lost 0 bases and J 2 bases, leaving 22 bases between the germline ends. The CDR3 DNA reads as TGCGCCAGCAGCCAAGATTTCCCTGGAGGCGGGCAGAGTAACACTGAAGCTTTCTTT. Translating gives CASSQDFPGGGQSNTEAFF.

The chain recombines TRBV28 with TRBJ2-1; 7 bases align to TRBD1. Looked up from germline, CDR1 is MDHEN and CDR2 is SYDVKM. CDR3 length: 16 amino acids. V was clipped by 4 bases and J by 4 bases; unmatched bases: 10. This CDR3 is CASSSYRGKEYNEQFF. CDR3 DNA: TGTGCCAGCAGTTCGTACAGGGGAAAAGAGTACAATGAGCAGTTCTTC.

This chain links TRBV7-3 with TRBJ1-1; 9 bases are shared with TRBD1. This CDR3 comprises 16 residues. V was pared by 5 bases and J by 4 bases, with 11 bases of the junction left unmatched. Germline CDR1 reads SGHTA; CDR2 reads FQGTGA. CDR3 nucleotides: TGTGCCAGCAGCGCCCAGACAGGGGGATCGAGCACTGAAGCTTTCTTT. Protein sequence: CASSAQTGGSSTEAFF.

The chain combines TRBV6-5 with TRBJ2-7, with 9 bases identical to TRBD1. Germline trimming cut 5 bases from V and 6 bases from J; bases unmatched to any gene: 8. This CDR3 comprises 14 residues. Germline loops: CDR1 MNHEY, CDR2 SVGAGI. The CDR3 region has the DNA TGTGCCAGCAGTCGGGACAGGGTCTCCGCCGAGCAGTACTTC. Its protein product is CASSRDRVSAEQYF.

Only one count was recorded for this clone. This chain uses TRBV29-1 with TRBJ2-5; D is unresolved. This CDR3 has 13 amino acids. CDR1 and CDR2 from the germline V gene are SQVTM and ANQGSEA. Trimming cost V 8 bases and J 5 bases, with 18 bases left between them. Written as DNA, the CDR3 is TGCAGCTCCCCGGTGGGCGCTTCGGAGACCCAGTACTTC. Protein product: CSSPVGASETQYF.

The chain is built from TRBV4-1 and TRBJ2-5; a possible D gene is TRBD1 (6 bases). The CDR3 is 16 residues long. The germline V gene has CDR1 MGHRA and CDR2 YSYEKL. Trimming removed 0 bases from V and 5 bases from J, with 16 bases in between. CDR3 residues: CASSQESRDQGETQYF. In DNA, the CDR3 is TGCGCCAGCAGCCAAGAATCTAGGGACCAGGGGGAGACCCAGTACTTC.

A word on this clone: Other DNA sequences from this sample encode an identical CDR3 as well. This sequence joins TRBV7-9 and TRBJ2-3, with no clear D. CDR3 length equals 12 residues. Germline-derived CDR1 and CDR2 are SEHNR and FQNEAQ (reference sequence). Trimming cost V 2 bases and J 6 bases, with 6 bases left between them. CDR3 in amino acids: CASSLIQDTQYF. CDR3 DNA sequence: TGTGCCAGCAGCTTAATACAGGATACGCAGTATTTT. The full variable domain, in which reference TRBV7-9 and TRBJ2-3 provide the parts outside the CDR3, is DTGVSQNPRHKITKRGQNVTFRCDPISEHNRLYWYRQTLGQGPEFLTYFQNEAQLEKSRLLSDRFSAERPKGSFSTLEIQRTEQGDSAMYLCASSLIQDTQYFGPGTRLTVL.

This chain joins TRBV4-1 and TRBJ2-1; 14 positions agree with TRBD2. The V gene's germline CDR1 is MGHRA and CDR2 YSYEKL. CDR3 size: 17 residues. The junction had 5 bases not matched to a gene; V was cut back by 4 bases and J by 3 bases. The CDR3 DNA follows: TGCGCCAGCAGCCTGGGACTAGCGGGGGTCCTCTACAATGAGCAGTTCTTC. Translated: CASSLGLAGVLYNEQFF.

This clone was counted between two and nine times. V usage is TRBV4-2 and J usage is TRBJ1-5; no clear D gene. The CDR3 is 13 amino acids. Germline-derived CDR1 and CDR2 are LGHNA and YNFKEQ. V gave up 1 base and J gave up 8 bases, with 9 bases separating them. The CDR3, as DNA: TGTGCCAGCAGCCAAGCACGCGGGGAGCCCCAGCATTTT. It encodes CASSQARGEPQHF.

This clone showed up just once. The CDR3 is CSVTGGREQYF. In DNA form, the CDR3 reads TGCAGCGTGACAGGGGGCAGGGAGCAGTACTTC. V is TRBV29-1 and J is TRBJ2-7; 10 nucleotides match TRBD1. The J segment lost 7 bases and the V segment lost 6 bases, leaving 3 bases of the junction unmatched. Germline V CDR1 and CDR2: SQVTM, ANQGSEA. The CDR3 is 11 amino acids.

CDR3 DNA sequence: TGTGCCAGCACAGGCCTCGGGGAGCTGTTTTTT. It translates to CASTGLGELFF. The J gene is TRBJ2-2, the V gene TRBV12-3 or TRBV12-4; the D is unclear. V was shortened by 7 bases and J by 7 bases, with 7 bases between the two germline ends. CDR3 length: 11 residues.

Comment on this clone: The sample carries other DNA sequences with the same CDR3. The chain employs TRBV6-5 and TRBJ1-2; 10 bases match TRBD1. V lost 7 bases, J lost 5 bases, and 7 bases stayed unmatched. CDR1 and CDR2 (germline): MNHEY, SVGAGI. This CDR3 has 14 amino acids. The CDR3, as DNA: TGTGCCAGCACTCCTGGGACAGGGGTTTATGGCTACACCTTC. This translates into CASTPGTGVYGYTF.

V is TRBV5-5 and J is TRBJ2-5, with 8 bases matching TRBD2. V was clipped by 5 bases and J by 5 bases; unmatched bases: 5. Germline V lookup: CDR1 SGHKS, CDR2 YYEKEE (reference sequence). The CDR3 consists of 13 residues. This CDR3 reads CASSYGGAETQYF. The CDR3 DNA sequence: TGTGCCAGCAGTTACGGGGGGGCGGAGACCCAGTACTTC.

The chain couples TRBV9 to TRBJ1-5, with TRBD1 matching over 8 bases. The V segment lost 4 bases and the J segment 2 bases; nucleotides outside the gene matches: 8. This CDR3 spans 16 amino acids. CDR1 and CDR2 from the germline V gene are SGDLS and YYNGEE. CDR3 loop: CASSPNDRGGNQPQHF. Here the CDR3 DNA reads TGTGCCAGCAGCCCAAATGACAGGGGAGGCAATCAGCCCCAGCATTTT.

The V call is TRBV19, the J call TRBJ2-3; 7 bases line up with TRBD1. V shed 9 bases, J shed 0 bases, and the junction held 18 bases outside the gene matches. The germline CDR1 and CDR2 sequences are LNHDA and SQIVND (reference sequence). The CDR3 spans 18 residues. The CDR3 region has the DNA TGTGCCAGAGACCCCCCCCCAGCGCAGGGGGTTAGCACAGATACGCAGTATTTT. It codes for CARDPPPAQGVSTDTQYF.

The chain is built from TRBV6-5 and TRBJ1-2; possible D gene TRBD1, 5 bases. Germline V gene data show CDR1 as MNHEY and CDR2 as SVGAGI. The CDR3 sequence is 16 residues long. Trimming stripped 0 bases from V and 3 bases from J, with 14 bases between. CDR3 coding DNA: TGTGCCAGCAGTTACTCCCGACAGTCTTTCTACTATGGCTACACCTTC. Translating it yields CASSYSRQSFYYGYTF.

The gene calls are TRBV7-2 and TRBJ2-2, with 10 bases identical to TRBD1. The J segment lost 7 bases and the V segment lost 5 bases, leaving 13 bases of the junction unmatched. The CDR3 extends over 17 amino acids. The germline V gene has CDR1 SGHTA and CDR2 FQGNSA. DNA for the CDR3: TGTGCCAGCAGCATCCGACAGGGGGCGGATTTTTTCGGGGAGCTGTTTTTT. As protein: CASSIRQGADFFGELFF.